This T cell receptor (beta chain) was obtained from a study of shared clonotypes between healthy human individuals. Overall study results and limits: Generally, naive subsets (rather than memory subsets) showed larger estimated richness.

The study separated CD4+ cells into CD45RA+ naive and CD45RA-negative memory subsets. Regarding this clone: Its antigen is still unknown. Other DNA sequences in this sample translate to the same CDR3.

Assay: immunoSEQ multiplex PCR; the TCRdb copy retains only in-frame clones and omits some. This table has under 2.5 million clones, about nine tenths appearing once. Germline V gene lookup returns CDR1 SGHRS and CDR2 YFSETQ. Losses at the gene ends were 5 bases for V and 4 bases for J; bases not matched to a gene: 5. The CDR3 sequence is 15 residues long. This rearrangement joins TRBV5-1 to TRBJ1-5; TRBD1 matches at 11 bases. This TCR came from a man aged 18 to 30 in good health. Some clones in this sample may be carry-over from other donors' samples. The specimen was naive CD4+ T cells from PBMCs. The subset is: CD45RA+ positively selected. The CDR3 protein is CASSPGQGVNQPQHF. DNA of the CDR3: TGCGCCAGCAGTCCGGGACAGGGGGTGAATCAGCCCCAGCATTTT.